This is a list of T cell receptor beta chains from one sample in a study of vaccination effects on CD4 cells after COVID-19. The antigens these receptors bind are not known. Data came from immunoSEQ multiplex PCR; TCRdb stores just in-frame clones and leaves some out. In the table there are 50,000 to 75,000 clones, roughly four fifths of which are singletons. Sequencing was performed on CD4+ T cells from PBMCs cultured with HCoV-229E spike peptides, taken before COVID-19 vaccination. The receptor set was obtained from a human donor who received a COVID-19 vaccine. Each CDR3 is given with its conserved first and last residue. Fields, in order: V gene, clone size, J gene, D gene, CDR3 protein, CDR3 DNA. D genes are given only for firm matches. Expanded clones are given a class, and other clones once, few, many or no size at all.

TRBV28,.,TRBJ2-5,.,CASTRTGTQQTQYF,TGTGCCAGCACCCGGACCGGCACCCAGCAGACCCAGTACTTC
TRBV2,.,TRBJ2-2,TRBD1,CASKTGTGNTGELFF,TGTGCCAGTAAGACCGGGACAGGGAACACCGGGGAGCTGTTTTTT
TRBV6-6,.,TRBJ1-6,.,CASIADLYGSPLHF,TGTGCCAGCATAGCAGACCTCTACGGTTCACCCCTCCACTTT
TRBV29-1,.,TRBJ1-1,.,CSVQSAGGSTEAFF,TGCAGCGTTCAATCCGCTGGGGGGAGCACTGAAGCTTTCTTT
TRBV2,.,TRBJ1-1,TRBD1,CASGGDRGAGVRVTEAFF,TGTGCCAGTGGCGGGGACAGGGGCGCTGGGGTTCGGGTCACTGAAGCTTTCTTT
TRBV7-3,.,TRBJ2-2,TRBD1,CASSSTGAGELFF,TGTGCCAGCAGTTCGACAGGGGCCGGGGAGCTGTTTTTT
TRBV3-1/TRBV3-2,.,TRBJ2-3,TRBD1,CASSQDLGQGGPDTQYF,TGTGCCAGCAGCCAAGATCTGGGACAGGGGGGGCCAGATACGCAGTATTTT
TRBV9,.,TRBJ2-1,TRBD2,CASSRGTSGEVEQFF,TGTGCCAGCAGCCGGGGGACTAGCGGAGAGGTCGAGCAGTTCTTC
TRBV9,once,TRBJ2-3,.,CASSSQGRDTQYF,TGTGCCAGCAGCTCACAGGGAAGAGATACGCAGTATTTT
TRBV28,.,TRBJ1-3,.,CASSLPYREVSFQSGNTIYF,TGTGCCAGCAGTTTACCCTACAGGGAGGTATCGTTTCAGTCTGGAAACACCATATATTTT
TRBV20-1,.,TRBJ2-5,.,CSAKVRETQYF,TGCAGTGCGAAGGTGAGGGAGACCCAGTACTTC
TRBV18,.,TRBJ2-5,TRBD1,CASSPGTEGTQYF,TGTGCCAGCTCACCAGGGACAGAGGGGACCCAGTACTTC
TRBV5-4,.,TRBJ1-2,TRBD1,CASSLDRGFGGYTF,TGTGCCAGCAGCTTGGACAGGGGGTTTGGTGGCTACACCTTC
TRBV5-4,.,TRBJ1-6,.,CASSVDILNSPLHF,TGTGCCAGCAGCGTGGACATCCTAAATTCACCCCTCCACTTT
TRBV15,once,TRBJ2-2,TRBD2,CATSIRRVISGDGTGELFF,TGTGCCACCAGCATTCGCCGCGTCATCAGCGGGGATGGCACCGGGGAGCTGTTTTTT
TRBV10-1,.,TRBJ1-5,.,CASSEEGYQPQHF,TGCGCCAGCAGTGAAGAGGGTTATCAGCCCCAGCATTTT
TRBV2,.,TRBJ1-1,.,CASSGNRVNTEAFF,TGTGCCAGCAGCGGAAACAGGGTGAACACTGAAGCTTTCTTT
TRBV5-6,few,TRBJ2-5,TRBD1,CASSLTGGPQETQYF,TGTGCCAGCAGCTTGACAGGGGGGCCCCAAGAGACCCAGTACTTC
TRBV6-5,.,TRBJ2-1,.,CASSWGGVQFF,TGTGCCAGCAGTTGGGGGGGCGTGCAGTTCTTC
TRBV7-3,.,TRBJ1-1,.,CASSLEQGRNTEAFF,TGTGCCAGCAGCTTAGAGCAGGGAAGGAACACTGAAGCTTTCTTT
TRBV29-1,.,TRBJ2-1,TRBD2,CSVNGERGHEQFF,TGCAGCGTTAATGGAGAGCGGGGCCATGAGCAGTTCTTC
TRBV7-8,few,TRBJ1-1,.,CASSQTANTEAFF,TGTGCCAGCAGTCAGACAGCGAACACTGAAGCTTTCTTT
TRBV24-1,.,TRBJ2-3,.,CATSDRRSTDTQYF,TGTGCCACCAGTGATCGCAGGAGCACAGATACGCAGTATTTT
TRBV19,.,TRBJ1-2,.,CASRYPGSQLYGYTF,TGTGCCAGTCGGTACCCCGGGAGTCAACTTTATGGCTACACCTTC
TRBV3-1/TRBV3-2,.,TRBJ2-5,.,CASSQDRAWETQYF,TGTGCCAGCAGCCAAGATCGAGCGTGGGAGACCCAGTACTTC
TRBV24-1,few,TRBJ1-3,.,CATSDPRSPVNTIYF,TGTGCCACCAGTGACCCGAGGAGCCCGGTAAACACCATATATTTT
TRBV14,.,TRBJ2-1,.,CASSPTVYNEQFF,TGTGCCAGCAGCCCGACAGTATACAATGAGCAGTTCTTC
TRBV5-1,once,TRBJ2-1,TRBD2,CASSRGTTSGVYEQFF,TGCGCCAGCAGCCGAGGAACGACTAGCGGGGTATATGAGCAGTTCTTC
TRBV9,.,TRBJ2-4,.,CASSVGVAKNIQYF,TGTGCCAGCAGCGTCGGGGTAGCCAAAAACATTCAGTACTTC